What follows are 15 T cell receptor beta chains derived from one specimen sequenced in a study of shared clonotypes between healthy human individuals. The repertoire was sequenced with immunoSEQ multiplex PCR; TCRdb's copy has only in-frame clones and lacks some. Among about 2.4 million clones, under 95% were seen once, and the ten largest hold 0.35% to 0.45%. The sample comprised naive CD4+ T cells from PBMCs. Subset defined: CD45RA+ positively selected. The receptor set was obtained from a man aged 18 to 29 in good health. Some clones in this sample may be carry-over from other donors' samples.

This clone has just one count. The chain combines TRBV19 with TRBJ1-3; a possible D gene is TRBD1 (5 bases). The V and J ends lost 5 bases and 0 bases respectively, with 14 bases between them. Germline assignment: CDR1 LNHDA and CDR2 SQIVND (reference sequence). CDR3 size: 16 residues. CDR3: CASSWQGQLSGNTIYF. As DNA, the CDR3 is TGTGCCAGTAGTTGGCAGGGCCAACTCTCTGGAAACACCATATATTTT.

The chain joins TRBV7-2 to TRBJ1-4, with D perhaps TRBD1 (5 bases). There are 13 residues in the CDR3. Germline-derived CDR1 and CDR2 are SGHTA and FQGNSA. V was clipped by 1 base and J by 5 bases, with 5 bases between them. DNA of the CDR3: TGTGCCAGCAGCTTAGAGGGGAATGAAAAACTGTTTTTT. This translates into CASSLEGNEKLFF.

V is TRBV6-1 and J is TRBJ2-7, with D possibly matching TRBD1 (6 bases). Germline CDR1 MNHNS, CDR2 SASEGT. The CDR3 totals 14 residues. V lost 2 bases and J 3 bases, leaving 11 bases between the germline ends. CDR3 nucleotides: TGTGCCAGCAGTGAATCCCAGGGGATCTACGAGCAGTACTTC. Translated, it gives CASSESQGIYEQYF.

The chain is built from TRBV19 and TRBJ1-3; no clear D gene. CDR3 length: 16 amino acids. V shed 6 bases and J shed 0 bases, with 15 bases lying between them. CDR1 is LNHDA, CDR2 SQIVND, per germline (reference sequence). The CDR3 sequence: CASRPVEKASGNTIYF. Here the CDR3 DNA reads TGTGCCAGTAGACCGGTTGAAAAGGCCTCTGGAAACACCATATATTTT. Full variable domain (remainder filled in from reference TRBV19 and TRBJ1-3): DGGITQSPKYLFRKEGQNVTLSCEQNLNHDAMYWYRQDPGQGLRLIYYSQIVNDFQKGDIAEGYSVSREKKESFPLTVTSAQKNPTAFYLCASRPVEKASGNTIYFGEGSWLTVV.

DNA for the CDR3: TGCAGCGCCGCACAGGGCTCTGGGGCCAACGTCCTGACTTTC. It encodes CSAAQGSGANVLTF. J is TRBJ2-6 and V is TRBV29-1; TRBD1 is a possible D gene (6 bases). Germline assignment: CDR1 SQVTM and CDR2 ANQGSEA. Deletions cut 7 bases from V and 0 bases from J, with 10 bases between. This CDR3 contains 14 residues.

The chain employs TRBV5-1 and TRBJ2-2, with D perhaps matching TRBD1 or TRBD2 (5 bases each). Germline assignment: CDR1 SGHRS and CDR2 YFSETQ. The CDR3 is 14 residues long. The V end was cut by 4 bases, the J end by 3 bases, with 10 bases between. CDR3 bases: TGCGCCAGCAGCCGGGGCGAGGACACCGGGGAGCTGTTTTTT. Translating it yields CASSRGEDTGELFF.

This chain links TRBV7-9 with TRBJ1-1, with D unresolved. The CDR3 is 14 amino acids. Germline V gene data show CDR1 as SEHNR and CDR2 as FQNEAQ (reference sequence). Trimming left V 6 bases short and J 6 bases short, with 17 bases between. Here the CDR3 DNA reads TGTGCCAGCAGTAAACCACCGGGAGCGCCTGAAGCTTTCTTT. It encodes CASSKPPGAPEAFF.

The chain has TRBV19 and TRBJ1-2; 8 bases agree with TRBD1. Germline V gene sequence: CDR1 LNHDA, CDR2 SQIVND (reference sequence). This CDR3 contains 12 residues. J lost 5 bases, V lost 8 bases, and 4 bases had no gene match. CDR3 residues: CASGGTGYGYTF. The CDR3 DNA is TGTGCCAGTGGAGGGACAGGATATGGCTACACCTTC.

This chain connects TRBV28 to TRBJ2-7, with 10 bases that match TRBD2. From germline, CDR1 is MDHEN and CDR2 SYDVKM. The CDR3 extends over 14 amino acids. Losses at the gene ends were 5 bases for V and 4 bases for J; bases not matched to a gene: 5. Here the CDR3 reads CASSRSGRGYEQYF. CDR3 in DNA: TGTGCCAGCAGTCGGAGCGGGAGGGGGTACGAGCAGTACTTC. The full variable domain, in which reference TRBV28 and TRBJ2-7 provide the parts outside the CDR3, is DVKVTQSSRYLVKRTGEKVFLECVQDMDHENMFWYRQDPGLGLRLIYFSYDVKMKEKGDIPEGYSVSREKKERFSLILESASTNQTSMYLCASSRSGRGYEQYFGPGTRLTVT.

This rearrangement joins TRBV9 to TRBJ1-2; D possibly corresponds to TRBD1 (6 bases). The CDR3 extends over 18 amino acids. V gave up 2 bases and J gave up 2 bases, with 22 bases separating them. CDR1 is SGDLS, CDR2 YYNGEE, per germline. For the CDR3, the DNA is TGTGCCAGCAGCGTCAGTTACCCCGGACAGTTGGGGAACTATGGCTACACCTTC. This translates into CASSVSYPGQLGNYGYTF.

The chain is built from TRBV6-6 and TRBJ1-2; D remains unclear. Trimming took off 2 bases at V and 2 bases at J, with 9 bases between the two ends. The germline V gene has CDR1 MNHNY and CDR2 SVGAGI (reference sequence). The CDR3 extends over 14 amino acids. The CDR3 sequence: CASSYDPRNYGYTF. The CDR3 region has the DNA TGTGCCAGCAGTTACGACCCTCGGAACTATGGCTACACCTTC.

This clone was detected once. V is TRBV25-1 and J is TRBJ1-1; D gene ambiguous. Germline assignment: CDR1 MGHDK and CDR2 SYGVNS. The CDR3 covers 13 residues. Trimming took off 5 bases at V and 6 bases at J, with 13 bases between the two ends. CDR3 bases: TGTGCCAGCAGTCCCCAATTGATCTCTGAAGCTTTCTTT. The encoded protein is CASSPQLISEAFF.

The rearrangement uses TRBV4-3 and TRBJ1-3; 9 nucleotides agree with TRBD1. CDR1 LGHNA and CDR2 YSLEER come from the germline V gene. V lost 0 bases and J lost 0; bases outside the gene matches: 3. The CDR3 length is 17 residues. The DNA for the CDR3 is TGCGCCAGCAGCCAAGACCACAGGGGGCTCTCTGGAAACACCATATATTTT. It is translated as CASSQDHRGLSGNTIYF.

In nucleotides, the CDR3 is TGCAGCGTGGAGGGGACTAGCCGGTCCGATACGCAGTATTTT. The encoded protein is CSVEGTSRSDTQYF. The chain combines TRBV29-1 with TRBJ2-3; 9 bases match TRBD2. Germline CDR1 is SQVTM and CDR2 is ANQGSEA. V was clipped by 6 bases and J by 6 bases; unmatched bases: 10. The length of the CDR3 is 14 residues.

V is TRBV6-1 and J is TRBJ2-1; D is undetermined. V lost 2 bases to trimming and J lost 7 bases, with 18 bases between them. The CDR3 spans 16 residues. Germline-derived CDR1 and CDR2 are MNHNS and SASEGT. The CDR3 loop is CASSETRTLGGNEQFF. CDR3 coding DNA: TGTGCCAGCAGTGAAACGAGGACCCTCGGTGGAAATGAGCAGTTCTTC.